Here is one TCR beta chain with its context. Its target is not known. The table came from immunoSEQ multiplex PCR; TCRdb's copy has only in-frame clones and leaves some out. The sample carries approximately 61,000 clones, under 90% recorded once. The sample is drawn from a study of a mutant IDH1 vaccine in newly diagnosed glioma. As for the study in general: Patients in the study were vaccinated eight times, receiving shots in weeks 1, 3, 5, 7, 11, 15, 19 and 23. Most patients had radiochemotherapy with temozolomide before enrollment; others had one alone. The study, taken as a whole, reports: Across multiple MHC alleles, 90% to 95% of patients had vaccine-induced responses.

Documented time point: week 11, during vaccination. With topical imiquimod, each dose of the vaccine consisted of 300 ug of mutant IDH1 20-mer peptide. V dropped 5 bases and J dropped 4; count of bases not matched to a gene: 5. This CDR3 region has 16 residues. The germline gives CDR1 SGHVS, CDR2 FNYEAQ. Sequences were derived from PBMCs, sampled from a glioma patient whose treatment included an IDH1 peptide vaccine. This receptor was taken from a man aged 50-59 years with glioma. The V gene is TRBV7-6, the J gene TRBJ2-2; TRBD2 agrees at 12 bases. The CDR3 is CASSVVTSGSTGELFF. The CDR3 coding sequence is TGTGCCAGCAGCGTGGTGACTAGCGGGAGCACCGGGGAGCTGTTTTTT. Based on the CDR3 plus reference TRBV7-6 and TRBJ2-2, the full variable domain is GAGVSQSPRYKVTKRGQDVALRCDPISGHVSLYWYRQALGQGPEFLTYFNYEAQQDKSGLPNDRFSAERPEGSISTLTIQRTEQRDSAMYRCASSVVTSGSTGELFFGEGSRLTVL.